Each of the 3 T cell receptor beta chains below was sequenced from the same sample in a study of cytomegalovirus exposure and HLA in healthy donors. PCR involved 60 Vbeta and 13 Jbeta primers. Clones were read by immunoSEQ multiplex PCR, and TCRdb kept only the in-frame ones, dropping some. There are about 200,000 clones in the sample; roughly 77% occur only once, and about 0.36% lies in the top ten. The material sequenced was PBMCs. These receptors originate from a male donor in good health and CMV-seropositive.

This chain links TRBV27 with TRBJ1-4, with 7 bases aligning to TRBD1. In germline, CDR1 is MNHEY, CDR2 SMNVEV (reference sequence). Germline trimming cut 6 bases from V and 8 bases from J; bases unmatched to any gene: 9. The CDR3 covers 14 residues. The CDR3 DNA reads as TGTGCCAGCAGGGACAGGAGCAAAGGGGAAAAACTGTTTTTT. Translating gives CASRDRSKGEKLFF.

This chain uses TRBV18 with TRBJ2-1, with 16 bases lining up with TRBD2. In germline, CDR1 is KGHSH, CDR2 LQKENI. The CDR3 covers 21 residues. V was clipped by 1 base and J by 3 bases; unmatched bases: 12. This CDR3 reads CASSPQNPGLAGGPYYNEQFF. The CDR3 DNA follows: TGTGCCAGCTCACCACAGAATCCGGGACTAGCGGGGGGGCCCTACTACAATGAGCAGTTCTTC. Full variable domain (rest looked up from reference TRBV18 and TRBJ2-1): NAGVMQNPRHLVRRRGQEARLRCSPMKGHSHVYWYRQLPEEGLKFMVYLQKENIIDESGMPKERFSAEFPKEGPSILRIQQVVRGDSAAYFCASSPQNPGLAGGPYYNEQFFGPGTRLTVL.

The gene calls are TRBV5-1 and TRBJ2-7; 8 bases match TRBD1. CDR3 length: 13 residues. Germline V gives CDR1 SGHRS, CDR2 YFSETQ. With 4 bases clipped from V and 3 bases from J, the junction kept 3 bases outside the gene matches. The CDR3 DNA sequence: TGCGCCAGCAGCCAGACAGGGGACTACGAGCAGTACTTC. This gives the protein CASSQTGDYEQYF.